This T cell receptor (beta chain) originates from a study of CXCR3-negative and CXCR3-positive naive CD8 T cells. The study's findings and limits: Similar levels of surface CD5 were seen between naive subsets; TCR strength was inferred from TRB CDR3 properties. Comparison of naive CXCR3-negative and CXCR3-positive cells revealed similar TRBV-TRBJ usage, while memory cells differed. Post-cryopreservation CXCR3 expression was partly diminished, and the bulk of assays employed fresh PBMCs. Relative to memory CD8+ cells, whose diversity was much lower, both naive subsets had comparably high diversity. Researchers report that CXCR3-positive naive cells carry more hydrophobic TRB CDR3s than CXCR3-negative naive cells.

Through 5' RACE with UMI labels, the TRB cDNA libraries were prepared. TCRdb reprocessed the 5' RACE reads and stores each CDR3 protein as one record, lacking DNA. The table lists over 150,000 distinct CDR3 sequences. From germline, CDR1 is SGHDN and CDR2 FVKESK. The CDR3 is 13 amino acids. Points on this clonotype: Its antigen is undetermined.

Source material: naive CXCR3+ CD8+ T cells from blood. Subset meaning: CD45RO-CCR7+CD27+CD95- naive CD8+ T cells expressing CXCR3 (TNR3+). The gene calls are TRBV14 and TRBJ1-4. The receptor was derived from a human donor in good health. Some clones in this sample may be carry-over from other donors' samples. CDR3 amino acids: CASSQTRNEKLFF.